The 27 T cell receptor beta chains given below trace back to one sample, sequenced in a study of cytomegalovirus exposure and HLA in healthy donors. PCR primers comprised 60 Vbeta and 13 Jbeta primers. Profiled with immunoSEQ multiplex PCR; TCRdb holds only in-frame clones, not every one. The repertoire holds 150,000 to 200,000 clones, more than 75% seen once, with around 2.5% in the top ten. The sequencing input was PBMCs. The receptors shown here come from a woman in her 50s in good health and CMV-seropositive.

This chain joins TRBV2 and TRBJ1-6; TRBD1 is a possible D gene (6 bases). Germline V gives CDR1 SNHLY, CDR2 FYNNEI. Trimming removed 5 bases at V and 7 bases at J, with 15 bases between. The CDR3 has 15 amino acids. The CDR3 is CASSNSGAENSPLHF. In DNA, the CDR3 is TGTGCCAGCAGTAATTCAGGGGCGGAGAATTCACCCCTCCACTTT.

As regards this clone: Other DNA sequences of this sample code for an identical CDR3. The chain joins TRBV10-3 to TRBJ2-3; 9 bases are a match to TRBD2. This CDR3 is 16 amino acids long. Germline V gene sequence: CDR1 ENHRY, CDR2 SYGVKD. V dropped 3 bases and J dropped 0; count of bases not matched to a gene: 4. The CDR3 bases are TGTGCCATCAGTGAAGGGCTAGCGGGGAGCACAGATACGCAGTATTTT. It is translated as CAISEGLAGSTDTQYF.

The chain carries TRBV5-1 and TRBJ2-3; 10 nucleotides match TRBD2. This CDR3 contains 18 residues. Germline CDR1 is SGHRS and CDR2 is YFSETQ. J gave up 4 bases and V 3 bases, and 14 bases lay outside the gene matches. CDR3 nucleotides: TGCGCCAGCAGCTCCCCGGGACTAGCGACCCGGTCGGCAGATACGCAGTATTTT. Amino acids: CASSSPGLATRSADTQYF.

CDR3 protein: CASSRGTGGATNEQFF. Here the CDR3 DNA reads TGCGCCAGCAGCCGAGGTACAGGGGGCGCGACCAATGAGCAGTTCTTC. The chain is built from TRBV4-1 and TRBJ2-1; 9 positions match TRBD1. This CDR3 is 16 amino acids long. Losses at the gene ends were 4 bases for V and 6 bases for J; bases not matched to a gene: 10. Germline values: CDR1 MGHRA, CDR2 YSYEKL.

V gene TRBV5-1 combines with J gene TRBJ1-1; 9 bases fit TRBD1. Germline lookup yields CDR1 SGHRS and CDR2 YFSETQ. The CDR3 has 14 amino acids. V lost 2 bases to trimming and J lost 4 bases; unmatched junction nucleotides: 3. CDR3 protein: CASSLVTGGTEAFF. CDR3 in DNA: TGCGCCAGCAGCTTAGTGACAGGGGGCACTGAAGCTTTCTTT.

The chain has TRBV7-8 and TRBJ1-5, with TRBD1 matching 8 bases. CDR3 size: 16 residues. V was clipped by 1 base and J by 9 bases; unmatched bases: 11. Germline V gene lookup returns CDR1 SGHVS and CDR2 FQNEAQ. In DNA, the CDR3 is TGTGCCAGCAGCTTAGGTTCAGGGGGCGAAAGTCGGCCCCAGCATTTT. It codes for CASSLGSGGESRPQHF.

This sequence joins TRBV11-3 and TRBJ2-2; 7 bases are a match to TRBD1. J gave up 1 base and V 3 bases, and 2 bases lay outside the gene matches. Germline assignment: CDR1 SGHNT and CDR2 YENEEA. The CDR3 is 15 amino acids. CDR3 residues: CASSFGQVNTGELFF. CDR3 coding DNA: TGTGCCAGCAGCTTTGGACAGGTGAACACCGGGGAGCTGTTTTTT.

The chain couples TRBV9 to TRBJ1-6, with 9 bases identical to TRBD1. The CDR3 sequence is 15 residues long. The trim removed 3 bases at V and 6 bases at J, leaving 4 bases unmatched. Germline loops: CDR1 SGDLS, CDR2 YYNGEE. The CDR3 is CASSGGQGINSPLHF. CDR3 sequence (DNA): TGTGCCAGCAGCGGGGGACAGGGCATTAATTCACCCCTCCACTTT.

The V call is TRBV7-3, the J call TRBJ2-1; 8 nucleotides align to TRBD2. Germline V gives CDR1 SGHTA, CDR2 FQGTGA. The CDR3 totals 14 residues. V dropped 5 bases and J dropped 8; count of bases not matched to a gene: 8. CDR3 residues: CASSPGGGRDEQFF. CDR3 DNA: TGTGCCAGCAGCCCCGGGGGGGGGCGGGATGAGCAGTTCTTC.

The CDR3 here is CASSLPSGETDTQYF. As DNA, the CDR3 is TGTGCCAGCAGTTTACCTAGCGGGGAAACAGATACGCAGTATTTT. The V and J genes are TRBV27 and TRBJ2-3, with 9 positions matching TRBD2. V lost 2 bases, J lost 3 bases, and 3 bases stayed unmatched. Germline CDR1 is MNHEY and CDR2 is SMNVEV (reference sequence). The CDR3 totals 15 residues.

This chain connects TRBV18 to TRBJ2-5, with D unclear. V lost 3 bases, J lost 5 bases, and 13 bases lay in between. Germline V gene sequence: CDR1 KGHSH, CDR2 LQKENI. This CDR3 contains 14 residues. The CDR3: CASSPSGFWETQYF. The CDR3 DNA reads as TGTGCCAGCTCACCTTCAGGATTTTGGGAGACCCAGTACTTC.

The chain links TRBV14 to TRBJ2-5; D might be TRBD2 (6 bases). The CDR3 sequence is 15 residues long. CDR1 and CDR2 (germline): SGHDN, FVKESK. Trimming shortened V by 0 bases and J by 4 bases, and 12 bases separated the two germline ends. This CDR3 is CASSQDGGFGETQYF. Here the CDR3 DNA reads TGTGCCAGCAGCCAAGACGGGGGTTTCGGAGAGACCCAGTACTTC.

The chain couples TRBV7-2 to TRBJ2-7; D call uncertain. V shed 2 bases and J shed 7 bases, with 9 bases lying between them. Germline-derived CDR1 and CDR2 are SGHTA and FQGNSA. The CDR3 is made up of 12 amino acids. Here the CDR3 reads CASSLRVVEQYF. For the CDR3, the DNA is TGTGCCAGCAGCTTACGGGTAGTTGAGCAGTACTTC.

The chain links TRBV4-3 to TRBJ2-7; the D gene is possibly TRBD2 (6 bases). V lost 3 bases, J lost 1 base, and 16 bases lay in between. Germline loops: CDR1 LGHNA, CDR2 YSLEER. The CDR3 sequence is 16 residues long. The CDR3 sequence is CASSQNLGGGSYEQYF. The CDR3 DNA reads as TGCGCCAGCAGCCAGAACTTGGGGGGTGGTTCCTACGAGCAGTACTTC.

The chain uses TRBV11-2 and TRBJ1-1; D may be TRBD1 (5 bases). Trimming stripped 5 bases from V and 1 base from J, with 14 bases between. Germline values: CDR1 SGHAT, CDR2 FQNNGV. The CDR3 has 15 residues. The chain's CDR3 is CASSELGGWNTEAFF. The CDR3 nucleotides read TGTGCCAGCAGCGAATTGGGGGGATGGAACACTGAAGCTTTCTTT.

The CDR3 DNA sequence: TGTGCCAGCAGCGTAGAGGCAGGGGGCTATGGAGATACGCAGTATTTT. Translating gives CASSVEAGGYGDTQYF. The chain has TRBV9 and TRBJ2-3; 8 bases are shared with TRBD1. CDR3 length: 16 residues. CDR1 SGDLS and CDR2 YYNGEE come from the germline V gene. Trimming removed 0 bases from V and 5 bases from J; junction bases left unmatched: 8. The whole variable domain, remainder taken from reference TRBV9 and TRBJ2-3, is DSGVTQTPKHLITATGQRVTLRCSPRSGDLSVYWYQQSLDQGLQFLIQYYNGEERAKGNILERFSAQQFPDLHSELNLSSLELGDSALYFCASSVEAGGYGDTQYFGPGTRLTVL.

This chain links TRBV2 with TRBJ2-1, with TRBD2 matching over 9 bases. Per the germline V gene, CDR1 is SNHLY and CDR2 is FYNNEI. This CDR3 contains 16 residues. With 5 bases clipped from V and 8 bases from J, the junction kept 13 bases outside the gene matches. CDR3 residues: CASSYHRGGDFDEQFF. CDR3 nucleotides: TGTGCCAGCAGTTACCACCGCGGGGGGGATTTCGATGAGCAGTTCTTC.

A single count supports this clone. The V call is TRBV5-1, the J call TRBJ2-3, with a weak D call TRBD2 (5 bases). The CDR3 consists of 13 residues. Trimming left V 6 bases short and J 1 base short, with 9 bases between. Per germline, CDR1 SGHRS and CDR2 YFSETQ. CDR3: CASTLGGTDTQYF. Here the CDR3 DNA reads TGCGCCAGCACCCTCGGGGGCACAGATACGCAGTATTTT.

The chain links TRBV5-1 to TRBJ2-1, with 9 bases fitting TRBD2. J gave up 3 bases and V 4 bases, and 14 bases lay outside the gene matches. Per the germline V gene, CDR1 is SGHRS and CDR2 is YFSETQ. This CDR3 is built from 18 residues. CDR3 in amino acids: CASSGRGSAGGNYNEQFF. CDR3 nucleotide sequence: TGCGCCAGCAGCGGGAGGGGGTCAGCGGGGGGCAACTACAATGAGCAGTTCTTC.

The chain has TRBV28 and TRBJ2-1, with 8 nucleotides matching TRBD1. CDR1 and CDR2 (germline): MDHEN, SYDVKM. The CDR3 extends over 15 amino acids. The V gene end was trimmed by 7 bases and the J gene end by 8 bases; junction bases not matched to a gene: 13. This CDR3 is CASTLRQGPWDEQFF. The CDR3 nucleotides are TGTGCCAGCACCCTCCGACAGGGGCCCTGGGATGAGCAGTTCTTC.

The rearrangement joins TRBV6-1 to TRBJ1-6; 8 nucleotides align to TRBD1. V trimming: 3 bases; J trimming: 9 bases; junction bases outside the gene matches: 7. This CDR3 contains 15 residues. Germline V gene lookup returns CDR1 MNHNS and CDR2 SASEGT. The CDR3 sequence: CASSDPGQGSSPLHF. CDR3 nucleotide sequence: TGTGCCAGCAGTGACCCCGGACAGGGCTCTTCACCCCTCCACTTT.

This rearrangement joins TRBV5-6 to TRBJ1-1; maybe TRBD1 (6 bases). CDR1 is SGHDT and CDR2 is YYEEEE in the germline V gene. Trimming took off 3 bases at V and 5 bases at J, with 11 bases between the two ends. This CDR3 has 13 residues. The CDR3 region is CASSWGQGTEAFF. As DNA, the CDR3 is TGTGCCAGCAGCTGGGGGCAGGGGACTGAAGCTTTCTTT.

The chain recombines TRBV7-9 with TRBJ1-6; no reliable D call. The V gene's germline CDR1 is SEHNR and CDR2 FQNEAQ (reference sequence). Trimming took 4 bases from V and 8 from J, leaving 9 bases between them. The CDR3 covers 13 residues. CDR3 nucleotide sequence: TGTGCCAGCAGCTCACCCGGGTATTCACCCCTCCACTTT. It encodes CASSSPGYSPLHF. The whole variable domain, filled in from reference TRBV7-9 and TRBJ1-6, reads DTGVSQNPRHKITKRGQNVTFRCDPISEHNRLYWYRQTLGQGPEFLTYFQNEAQLEKSRLLSDRFSAERPKGSFSTLEIQRTEQGDSAMYLCASSSPGYSPLHFGNGTRLTVT.

This clone appeared once. V usage is TRBV5-5 and J usage is TRBJ2-5; TRBD1 matches 7 bases. V shed 4 bases, J shed 5 bases, and the junction held 5 bases outside the gene matches. The CDR3 has 13 amino acids. Germline CDR1 reads SGHKS; CDR2 reads YYEKEE (reference sequence). CDR3 nucleotide sequence: TGTGCCAGCAGCCCGACAGGGTGGGAGACCCAGTACTTC. Amino acids: CASSPTGWETQYF.

This chain uses TRBV5-4 with TRBJ2-3; D is possibly TRBD2 (5 bases). Per germline, CDR1 SGHNT and CDR2 YYREEE (reference sequence). CDR3 length: 18 residues. V was cut by 0 bases and J by 2 bases, with 19 bases left in between. CDR3: CASSLVLGLRVFTDTQYF. The CDR3 nucleotides are TGTGCCAGCAGCTTGGTACTAGGTCTGCGGGTTTTCACAGATACGCAGTATTTT. The full variable domain, in which reference TRBV5-4 and TRBJ2-3 provide the parts outside the CDR3, is ETGVTQSPTHLIKTRGQQVTLRCSSQSGHNTVSWYQQALGQGPQFIFQYYREEENGRGNFPPRFSGLQFPNYSSELNVNALELDDSALYLCASSLVLGLRVFTDTQYFGPGTRLTVL.

In this sample, this clone turned up once. Written as DNA, the CDR3 is TGTGCCAGCCGAGCGGGACTGTCGTCTGGAAACACCATATATTTT. Translated, it gives CASRAGLSSGNTIYF. J is TRBJ1-3 and V is TRBV28; possible D gene TRBD1, 5 bases. Trimming took off 8 bases at V and 1 base at J, with 15 bases between the two ends. The length of the CDR3 is 15 residues. The germline gives CDR1 MDHEN, CDR2 SYDVKM.

Comment on this clone: An end of the junction does not agree with germline; a read error may underlie this. Other DNA sequences of this sample code for an identical CDR3. The rearrangement uses TRBV5-4 and TRBJ1-5, with D possibly matching TRBD1 (5 bases). CDR3 size: 17 residues. From germline, CDR1 is SGHNT and CDR2 YYREEE (reference sequence). The DNA for the CDR3 is TGCGCCAGCAGCCAACGAGCGGGACCGGATAGCAATCAGCCCCAGCATTTT. Encoded protein: CASSQRAGPDSNQPQHF.